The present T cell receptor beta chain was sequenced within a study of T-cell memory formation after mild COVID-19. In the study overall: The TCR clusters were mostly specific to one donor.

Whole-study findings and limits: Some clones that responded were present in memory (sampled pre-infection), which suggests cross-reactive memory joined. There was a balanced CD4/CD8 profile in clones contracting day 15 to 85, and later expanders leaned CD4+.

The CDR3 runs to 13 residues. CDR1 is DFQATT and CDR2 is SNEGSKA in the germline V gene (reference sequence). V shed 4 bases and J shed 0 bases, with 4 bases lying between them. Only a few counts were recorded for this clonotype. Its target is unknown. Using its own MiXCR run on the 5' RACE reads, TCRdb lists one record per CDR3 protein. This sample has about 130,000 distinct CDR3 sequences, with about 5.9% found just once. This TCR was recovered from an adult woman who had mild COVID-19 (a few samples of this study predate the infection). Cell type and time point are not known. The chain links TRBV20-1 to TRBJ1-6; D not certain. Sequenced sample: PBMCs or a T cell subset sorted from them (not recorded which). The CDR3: CSAIGSYNSPLHF. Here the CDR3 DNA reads TGCAGTGCTATAGGCTCCTATAATTCACCCCTCCACTTT.